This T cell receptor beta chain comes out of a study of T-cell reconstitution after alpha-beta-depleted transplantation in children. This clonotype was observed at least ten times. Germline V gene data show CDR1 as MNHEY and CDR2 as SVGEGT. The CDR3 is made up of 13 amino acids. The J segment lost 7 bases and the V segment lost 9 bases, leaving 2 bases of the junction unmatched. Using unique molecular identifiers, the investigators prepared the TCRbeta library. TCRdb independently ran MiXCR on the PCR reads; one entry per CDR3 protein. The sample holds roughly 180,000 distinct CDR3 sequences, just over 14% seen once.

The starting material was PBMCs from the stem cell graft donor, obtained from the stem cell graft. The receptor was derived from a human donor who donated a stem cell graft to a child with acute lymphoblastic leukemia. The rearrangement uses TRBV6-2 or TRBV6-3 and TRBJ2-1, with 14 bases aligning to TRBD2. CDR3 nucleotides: TGTGCCAGTCGGACTAGCGGGAGGAATGAGCAGTTCTTC. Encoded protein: CASRTSGRNEQFF.